This TCR beta chain derives from a study of naive and memory T cell subsets. General study findings and limits: Diversity fell and Gini index rose from naive through CM, EM, EMRA.

Two oligonucleotides, mixed equimolar, formed the beta constant-region primer covering TRBC1 and TRBC2. An oligonucleotide with the SP2 primer and a 12-nucleotide UMI was ligated to the cDNA 3' end. The ligated cDNA underwent four PCR rounds using SP2 and nested alpha and beta constant-region primers. TCRdb reprocessed the UMI-ligation and nested PCR reads with MiXCR, giving one entry per CDR3 protein. Altogether some 87,000 distinct CDR3 sequences are present, more than 6.5% being singletons, with the ten largest covering roughly 1.5%. Looked up from germline, CDR1 is MGHRA and CDR2 is YSYEKL. The germline V and J ends were trimmed by 5 bases and 3 bases, with 14 bases remaining between them. The CDR3 contains 15 residues. Cells stained for CD3, CD4, CD8, CD45RA and CD27 were sorted into four subsets. Worth noting for this clonotype: The antigen remains undetermined.

The V and J genes are TRBV4-1 and TRBJ2-1, with D possibly TRBD2 on 6 matching bases. Sequencing was performed on central memory CD4+ T cells from blood. This sequence originates from a human donor in good health. Here the CDR3 reads CASSSRDSRYNEQFF. The CDR3 coding sequence is TGCGCCAGCAGCTCCCGGGACTCACGCTACAATGAGCAGTTCTTC.